Included here is one T cell receptor (beta chain) sequence, with context. The antigen is unknown. The data were taken from a study of STAT3 mutations in large granular lymphocyte leukemia. About the study: Roughly half of the longitudinally sequenced T-LGLL patients carried detectable canonical activating STAT3 mutations. More than half of T-LGLL patients received immunosuppressive therapy. Findings and limits, study-wide: At least one immunodominant TCR beta clonotype appeared in every T-cell large granular lymphocyte leukemia patient. A small but highly pathogenic clone may have been missed.

This CDR3 is built from 14 residues. Looked up from germline, CDR1 is MGHDK and CDR2 is SYGVNS. Trimming took 2 bases from V and 8 from J; bases not matched to a gene: 4. Average productive template count per sample was roughly 40,000. The assay was immunoSEQ multiplex PCR, and TCRdb's table has in-frame clones only and misses some. The data show tens of thousands of clones, 86% seen once. This sequence joins TRBV25-1 and TRBJ1-4, with 8 nucleotides matching TRBD1. The source of this sequence is a man in his 60s with T-cell large granular lymphocyte leukemia. Some clones in this sample may be carry-over from other donors' samples. The sequenced sample consisted of peripheral blood mononuclear cells. The CDR3 DNA is TGTGCCAGCAGTGAAGGACAGGGAAGCGAAAAACTGTTTTTT. It yields the protein CASSEGQGSEKLFF.